The T cell receptor beta chain described here comes from a study of T cell responses to AZD1222 COVID-19 vaccine. Whole-study context: Second-dose groups at about 4 or about 12 weeks were pooled. Overall study findings and caveats: Samples come after the peak T cell response, not at day 14. Among AZD1222 vaccinees, only six were seropositive at baseline.

Assay used: immunoSEQ multiplex PCR; TCRdb lists only in-frame clones, some missing. The profile shows 95,000 to 150,000 clones, about 88% of them singletons. To note about this clone: Its matching antigen is unknown.

The trim removed 2 bases at V and 8 bases at J, leaving 3 bases unmatched. The CDR3 contains 14 residues. Germline CDR1 MNHEY, CDR2 SVGAGI. This sequence originates from an adult in good health. The specimen comprised peripheral blood, sampled on day 0 of AZD1222 vaccination. The chain combines TRBV6-5 with TRBJ1-2, with 12 bases that match TRBD1. The DNA of the CDR3 is TGTGCCAGCAGTTACCAAGGGACAGGGGGCGGCTACACCTTC. It yields the protein CASSYQGTGGGYTF.